This T cell receptor beta chain was recorded in a study of T cell changes during pregnancy in multiple sclerosis. Germline assignment: CDR1 SGHDN and CDR2 FVKESK. Trimming took 4 bases from V and 3 from J; bases not matched to a gene: 10. The CDR3 is 16 amino acids. Method: immunoSEQ multiplex PCR; TCRdb's copy keeps in-frame clones and lacks some. Here the sample spans about 100,000 clones, around 92% being singletons. The chain joins TRBV14 to TRBJ2-7; 9 bases are shared with TRBD1. The clonotype originates from a female donor with multiple sclerosis, enrolled in a pregnancy study. This material consisted of peripheral blood, taken after pregnancy. The CDR3 sequence is CASSRTLGQGLYEQYF. For the CDR3, the DNA is TGTGCCAGCAGCCGGACGCTGGGACAGGGACTCTACGAGCAGTACTTC.